The 27 T cell receptor beta chains reported below all come from one sample, sequenced in a study of cytomegalovirus exposure and HLA in healthy donors. PCR amplification relied on 60 Vbeta primers (plus 13 Jbeta primers). The data were produced by immunoSEQ multiplex PCR, yet TCRdb's version contains in-frame clones alone and is incomplete. The sample has roughly 190,000 clones, roughly nine tenths seen once; the top ten hold under 1.2%. Sequenced: PBMCs. The source of these receptors is a boy aged 2-9 years in good health and CMV-seronegative.

The genes are TRBV7-2 and TRBJ2-3; no clear D. V lost 4 bases to trimming and J lost 11 bases, with 13 bases between them. This CDR3 region has 12 residues. Germline V gene data show CDR1 as SGHTA and CDR2 as FQGNSA. CDR3 amino acids: CASSSGVVGQYF. As DNA, the CDR3 is TGTGCCAGCAGCTCCGGAGTGGTGGGGCAGTATTTT.

This chain connects TRBV13 to TRBJ2-1; 8 bases are shared with TRBD2. The CDR3 sequence is 14 residues long. The V and J ends lost 0 bases and 10 bases, in that order; junction bases with no gene match: 5. Germline CDR1 and CDR2: PRHDT and FYEKMQ (reference sequence). CDR3 nucleotide sequence: TGTGCCAGCAGCTTAGGCCTCGGCGGGAGGGAGCAGTTCTTC. This gives the protein CASSLGLGGREQFF.

The J gene is TRBJ1-2, the V gene TRBV28; 8 nucleotides match TRBD1. Germline trimming cut 8 bases from V and 3 bases from J; bases unmatched to any gene: 2. CDR3 size: 12 residues. Germline-derived CDR1 and CDR2 are MDHEN and SYDVKM. DNA of the CDR3: TGTGCCAGCGAGACAGGGGACTATGGCTACACCTTC. Its protein product is CASETGDYGYTF.

A word on this clone: This sample also contains other DNA sequences that code for the same CDR3. V gene TRBV7-3 combines with J gene TRBJ1-1; D gene ambiguous. The length of the CDR3 is 13 residues. Germline V CDR1 and CDR2: SGHTA, FQGTGA. Between the trimmed V and J ends, which lost 1 base and 6 bases, there was a span of 9 bases. CDR3 nucleotide sequence: TGTGCCAGCAGCTTAAAGCCGGGTGCTGAAGCTTTCTTT. It codes for CASSLKPGAEAFF. The full variable domain, completed using reference TRBV7-3 and TRBJ1-1, is GAGVSQTPSNKVTEKGKYVELRCDPISGHTALYWYRQSLGQGPEFLIYFQGTGAADDSGLPNDRFFAVRPEGSVSTLKIQRTERGDSAVYLCASSLKPGAEAFFGQGTRLTVV.

The V call is TRBV19, the J call TRBJ1-1, with TRBD1 matching 9 bases. The CDR3 sequence is 13 residues long. Germline V gene sequence: CDR1 LNHDA, CDR2 SQIVND (reference sequence). With V trimmed by 7 bases and J by 3 bases, 3 bases remained unmatched. CDR3 region: CASKQGADTEAFF. CDR3 coding DNA: TGTGCCAGTAAACAGGGGGCTGACACTGAAGCTTTCTTT.

V is TRBV18 and J is TRBJ2-3; D is unresolved. The CDR3 is 12 amino acids. Germline lookup yields CDR1 KGHSH and CDR2 LQKENI. The ends were cut back, 1 base at V and 5 bases at J, with 4 bases in the middle. The CDR3 sequence: CASSPHQDTQYF. The CDR3 nucleotides are TGTGCCAGCTCACCACATCAAGATACGCAGTATTTT.

The V gene is TRBV27, the J gene TRBJ2-1; D may be TRBD2 (5 bases). The CDR3 sequence is 13 residues long. The V end lost 2 bases, the J end lost 8 bases, and 10 bases lay between the germline ends. Germline V lookup: CDR1 MNHEY, CDR2 SMNVEV (reference sequence). The CDR3 protein is CASSLRGWDEQFF. In DNA form, the CDR3 reads TGTGCCAGCAGTTTACGGGGATGGGATGAGCAGTTCTTC.

The chain links TRBV15 to TRBJ1-6, with TRBD1 as a possible D gene (6 bases). Germline assignment: CDR1 LNHNV and CDR2 YYDKDF (reference sequence). V was trimmed by 0 bases and J by 8 bases, leaving 17 bases between them. This CDR3 is 17 amino acids long. The CDR3 DNA follows: TGTGCCACCAGCAGAGATTACTCTGGGGGCAGGGATTCACCCCTCCACTTT. Translated: CATSRDYSGGRDSPLHF.

The rearrangement links TRBV29-1 to TRBJ1-5; no clear D gene. The V end was cut by 6 bases, the J end by 0 bases, with 6 bases between. This CDR3 is 12 amino acids long. The germline CDR1 and CDR2 sequences are SQVTM and ANQGSEA. This chain's CDR3 is CSVRISNQPQHF. CDR3 DNA: TGCAGCGTGCGTATTAGCAATCAGCCCCAGCATTTT.

The chain recombines TRBV2 with TRBJ1-5; 9 bases map to TRBD1. CDR1 and CDR2 (germline): SNHLY, FYNNEI. The J segment lost 15 bases and the V segment lost 8 bases, leaving 11 bases of the junction unmatched. The CDR3 is 12 amino acids. The CDR3 loop is CASSGDRDRAHF. CDR3 DNA: TGTGCCAGCTCGGGGGACCGGGACAGGGCGCATTTT. The full variable domain, its missing parts supplied by reference TRBV2 and TRBJ1-5, is EPEVTQTPSHQVTQMGQEVILRCVPISNHLYFYWYRQILGQKVEFLVSFYNNEISEKSEIFDDQFSVERPDGSNFTLKIRSTKLEDSAMYFCASSGDRDRAHFGDGTRLSIL.

The CDR3 coding sequence is TGTGCCAGCAGCCTGAACAATAGACTAGCGGGGCCCTACGAGCAGTACTTC. This sequence encodes CASSLNNRLAGPYEQYF. The gene calls are TRBV7-9 and TRBJ2-7; 11 positions match TRBD2. This CDR3 is built from 17 residues. The germline V gene encodes CDR1 SEHNR and CDR2 FQNEAQ (reference sequence). The V and J ends lost 5 bases and 2 bases, in that order; junction bases with no gene match: 11.

The CDR3 loop reads CASSGPGHGYNEQFF. The CDR3 coding sequence is TGTGCCAGCAGTGGGCCGGGACACGGATACAATGAGCAGTTCTTC. The gene calls are TRBV6-1 and TRBJ2-1; D is perhaps TRBD1 (6 bases). The germline V gene encodes CDR1 MNHNS and CDR2 SASEGT. Trimming removed 4 bases from V and 4 bases from J, with 14 bases in between. This CDR3 has 15 amino acids.

The chain employs TRBV28 and TRBJ2-7; D perhaps matches TRBD2 (5 bases). CDR1 and CDR2 from the germline V gene are MDHEN and SYDVKM. V was shortened by 6 bases and J by 5 bases, with 20 bases between the two germline ends. The CDR3 extends over 15 amino acids. CDR3 sequence: CASRTSSGGGDEQYF. The CDR3 region has the DNA TGTGCCAGCAGGACCTCCTCTGGAGGAGGAGACGAGCAGTACTTC.

J is TRBJ1-2 and V is TRBV28, with 8 bases identical to TRBD1. In germline, CDR1 is MDHEN, CDR2 SYDVKM. The CDR3 extends over 16 amino acids. The J segment lost 4 bases and the V segment lost 6 bases, leaving 13 bases of the junction unmatched. For the CDR3, the DNA is TGTGCCAGCAGATCCGCGACAGGGGCCCCTTTCTATGGCTACACCTTC. It codes for CASRSATGAPFYGYTF.

The V gene is TRBV6-5, the J gene TRBJ2-7; D gene ambiguous. Germline-derived CDR1 and CDR2 are MNHEY and SVGAGI. V was cut by 0 bases and J by 4 bases, with 13 bases left in between. The CDR3 is 15 residues long. The chain's CDR3 is CASSYSPRLIYEQYF. The CDR3 nucleotides are TGTGCCAGCAGTTACTCCCCGCGGCTAATTTACGAGCAGTACTTC.

This chain uses TRBV6-6 with TRBJ2-2; TRBD1 agrees at 9 bases. J was trimmed by 5 bases and V by 8 bases; bases with no gene match: 9. The V gene's germline CDR1 is MNHNY and CDR2 SVGAGI (reference sequence). The CDR3 has 15 amino acids. CDR3 DNA: TGTGCCAGCGGACCCGGGACAGGGATAACCGGGGAGCTGTTTTTT. As protein: CASGPGTGITGELFF.

This chain links TRBV7-9 with TRBJ1-6, with D maybe TRBD1 (6 bases). Germline CDR1 is SEHNR and CDR2 is FQNEAQ (reference sequence). The CDR3 has 14 residues. Trimming pared 5 bases from V and 14 bases from J, leaving 19 bases between. The CDR3 nucleotides are TGTGCCAGCAGCCCGGGACAACCCATATATGCCCTCCACTTT. This sequence encodes CASSPGQPIYALHF. The variable domain in full, with the rest retrieved from reference TRBV7-9 and TRBJ1-6, is DTGVSQNPRHKITKRGQNVTFRCDPISEHNRLYWYRQTLGQGPEFLTYFQNEAQLEKSRLLSDRFSAERPKGSFSTLEIQRTEQGDSAMYLCASSPGQPIYALHFGNGTRLTVT.

V gene TRBV4-1 combines with J gene TRBJ2-7; no clear D gene. The CDR3 has 16 amino acids. V gave up 0 bases and J gave up 2 bases, with 14 bases separating them. Germline V lookup: CDR1 MGHRA, CDR2 YSYEKL. CDR3 bases: TGCGCCAGCAGCCAAGACGTACTCGGAGAGGCCTACGAGCAGTACTTC. This encodes CASSQDVLGEAYEQYF.

The chain carries TRBV6-1 and TRBJ2-2, with TRBD1 as a possible D gene (5 bases). CDR1 is MNHNS, CDR2 SASEGT, per germline. V lost 11 bases and J lost 1, with 14 bases in between. This CDR3 is built from 14 residues. This CDR3 is CAQSPTVNTGELFF. CDR3 DNA sequence: TGTGCCCAATCGCCGACAGTGAACACCGGGGAGCTGTTTTTT.

The V gene is TRBV9, the J gene TRBJ1-3; D unclear. The CDR3 loop spans 15 amino acids. V shed 0 bases and J shed 0 bases, with 7 bases lying between them. The V gene's germline CDR1 is SGDLS and CDR2 YYNGEE. The CDR3, as DNA: TGTGCCAGCAGCGTAGGGCGGTTCTCTGGAAACACCATATATTTT. Amino acids: CASSVGRFSGNTIYF.

This clone was found once. The rearrangement links TRBV2 to TRBJ2-2, with TRBD2 as a possible D gene (5 bases). The V and J ends lost 9 bases and 5 bases respectively, with 25 bases between them. Germline V gives CDR1 SNHLY, CDR2 FYNNEI. This CDR3 contains 17 residues. CDR3 loop: CASRKRGSTPGTGELFF. The CDR3, as DNA: TGTGCCAGTAGAAAGAGAGGGTCCACCCCTGGGACCGGGGAGCTGTTTTTT.

Only one count was recorded for this clone. V is TRBV6-1 and J is TRBJ2-2; no clear D. This CDR3 spans 13 amino acids. V dropped 4 bases and J dropped 13 bases, with 16 bases sitting between them. CDR1 and CDR2 from the germline V gene are MNHNS and SASEGT. Written as DNA, the CDR3 is TGTGCCAGCAGTGGGCACCCCCTCCCCGCGCTGTTTTTT. This sequence encodes CASSGHPLPALFF.

V gene TRBV19 combines with J gene TRBJ1-1, with no clear D. The CDR3 is 14 amino acids. The V end lost 5 bases, the J end lost 4 bases, and 14 bases lay between the germline ends. Germline lookup yields CDR1 LNHDA and CDR2 SQIVND (reference sequence). The CDR3 region has the DNA TGTGCCAGTAGTCTAAACAATGAGGTCACTGAAGCTTTCTTT. This sequence encodes CASSLNNEVTEAFF.

The chain employs TRBV6-4 and TRBJ2-7, with 10 bases aligning to TRBD2. V trimming: 0 bases; J trimming: 5 bases; junction bases outside the gene matches: 19. The CDR3 runs 20 residues. CDR1 and CDR2 from the germline V gene are MRHNA and SNTAGT. The CDR3 loop reads CASSDSEGEGPSGSLNEQYF. The CDR3, as DNA: TGTGCCAGCAGTGACTCGGAGGGCGAGGGGCCTAGCGGGAGTTTAAACGAGCAGTACTTC.

There are a few counts of this clone. The gene calls are TRBV19 and TRBJ1-5, with 8 bases aligning to TRBD1. There are 16 residues in the CDR3. Germline trimming cut 5 bases from V and 1 base from J; bases unmatched to any gene: 7. Looked up from germline, CDR1 is LNHDA and CDR2 is SQIVND (reference sequence). The CDR3 DNA follows: TGTGCCAGTAGTGACGACAGGGGTGCGAGCAATCAGCCCCAGCATTTT. This codes for CASSDDRGASNQPQHF.

The gene calls are TRBV28 and TRBJ2-3, with no clear D. The ends were cut back, 3 bases at V and 2 bases at J, with 12 bases in the middle. The CDR3 runs 15 residues. Looked up from germline, CDR1 is MDHEN and CDR2 is SYDVKM. The CDR3 loop reads CASSLRLPITDTQYF. DNA for the CDR3: TGTGCCAGCAGTTTGCGGCTACCGATCACAGATACGCAGTATTTT. Full variable domain (outside the CDR3, taken from reference TRBV28 and TRBJ2-3): DVKVTQSSRYLVKRTGEKVFLECVQDMDHENMFWYRQDPGLGLRLIYFSYDVKMKEKGDIPEGYSVSREKKERFSLILESASTNQTSMYLCASSLRLPITDTQYFGPGTRLTVL.

The rearrangement uses TRBV19 and TRBJ2-3; D is possibly TRBD2 (6 bases). Per the germline V gene, CDR1 is LNHDA and CDR2 is SQIVND (reference sequence). The CDR3 consists of 15 residues. V lost 6 bases and J 3 bases, leaving 16 bases between the germline ends. The CDR3 coding sequence is TGTGCCAGTAGAGGTTTCGGGAGTAGGACAGATACGCAGTATTTT. It is translated as CASRGFGSRTDTQYF.